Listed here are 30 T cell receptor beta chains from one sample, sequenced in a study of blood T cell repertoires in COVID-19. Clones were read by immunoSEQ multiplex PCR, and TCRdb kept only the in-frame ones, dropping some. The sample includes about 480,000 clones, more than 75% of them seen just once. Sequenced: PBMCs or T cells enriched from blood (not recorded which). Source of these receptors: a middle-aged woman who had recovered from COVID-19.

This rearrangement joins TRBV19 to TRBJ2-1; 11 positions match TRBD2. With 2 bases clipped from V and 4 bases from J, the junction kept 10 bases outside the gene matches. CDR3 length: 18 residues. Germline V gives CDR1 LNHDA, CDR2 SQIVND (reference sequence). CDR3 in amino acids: CASSIRSTGTSGYNEQFF. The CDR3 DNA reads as TGTGCCAGTAGTATACGATCGACCGGGACTAGCGGATACAATGAGCAGTTCTTC.

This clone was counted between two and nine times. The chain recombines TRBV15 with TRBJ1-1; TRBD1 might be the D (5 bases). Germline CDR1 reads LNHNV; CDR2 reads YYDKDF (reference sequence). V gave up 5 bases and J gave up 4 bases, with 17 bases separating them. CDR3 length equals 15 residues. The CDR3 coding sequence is TGTGCCACCAGCGGTCAATATGGTGACAGCACTGAAGCTTTCTTT. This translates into CATSGQYGDSTEAFF.

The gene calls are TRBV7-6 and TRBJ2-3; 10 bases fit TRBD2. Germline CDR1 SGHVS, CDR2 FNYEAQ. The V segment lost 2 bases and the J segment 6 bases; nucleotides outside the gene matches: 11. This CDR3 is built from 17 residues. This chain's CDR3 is CASSLLTSGSLYDTQYF. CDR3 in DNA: TGTGCCAGCAGCTTACTGACTAGCGGGTCCCTCTACGATACGCAGTATTTT.

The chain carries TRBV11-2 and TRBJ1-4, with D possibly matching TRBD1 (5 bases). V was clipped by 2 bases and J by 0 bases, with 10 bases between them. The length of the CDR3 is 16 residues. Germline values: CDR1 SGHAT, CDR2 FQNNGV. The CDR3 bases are TGTGCCAGCAGCTTAAGCAGGGTCCCAACTAATGAAAAACTGTTTTTT. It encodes CASSLSRVPTNEKLFF. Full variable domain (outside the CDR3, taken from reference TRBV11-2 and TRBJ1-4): EAGVAQSPRYKIIEKRQSVAFWCNPISGHATLYWYQQILGQGPKLLIQFQNNGVVDDSQLPKDRFSAERLKGVDSTLKIQPAKLEDSAVYLCASSLSRVPTNEKLFFGSGTQLSVL.

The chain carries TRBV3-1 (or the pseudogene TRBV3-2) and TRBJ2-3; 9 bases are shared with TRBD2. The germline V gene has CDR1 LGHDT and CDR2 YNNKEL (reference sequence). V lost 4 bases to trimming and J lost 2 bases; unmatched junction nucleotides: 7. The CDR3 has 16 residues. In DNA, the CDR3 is TGTGCCAGCAGCCCAATAGCGGGAGCGGCCACAGATACGCAGTATTTT. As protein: CASSPIAGAATDTQYF.

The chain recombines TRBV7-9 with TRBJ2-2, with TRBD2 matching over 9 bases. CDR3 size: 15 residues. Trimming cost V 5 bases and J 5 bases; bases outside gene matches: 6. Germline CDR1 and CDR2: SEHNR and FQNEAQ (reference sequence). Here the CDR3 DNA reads TGTGCCAGCAGCCTGGGACTAGCCCCGACCGGGGAGCTGTTTTTT. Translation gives CASSLGLAPTGELFF.

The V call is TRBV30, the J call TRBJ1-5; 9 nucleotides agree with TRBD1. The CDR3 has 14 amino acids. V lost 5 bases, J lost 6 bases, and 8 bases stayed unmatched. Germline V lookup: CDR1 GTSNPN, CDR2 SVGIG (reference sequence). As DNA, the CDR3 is TGTGCCTGGGCCGGGACAGGGCGGACTCAGCCCCAGCATTTT. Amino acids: CAWAGTGRTQPQHF.

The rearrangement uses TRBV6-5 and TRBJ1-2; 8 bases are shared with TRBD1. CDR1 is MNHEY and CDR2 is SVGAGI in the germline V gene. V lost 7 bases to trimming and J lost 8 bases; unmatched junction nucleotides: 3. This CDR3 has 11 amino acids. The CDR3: CASNSGGGYTF. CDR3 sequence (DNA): TGTGCCAGCAATTCAGGGGGCGGCTACACCTTC.

The CDR3 reads CASTHRRYTEAFF. The DNA of the CDR3 is TGTGCCAGCACCCATAGGCGGTACACTGAAGCTTTCTTT. This chain uses TRBV12-3 or TRBV12-4 with TRBJ1-1, with D unclear. The V end lost 7 bases, the J end lost 3 bases, and 12 bases lay between the germline ends. The CDR3 length is 13 residues.

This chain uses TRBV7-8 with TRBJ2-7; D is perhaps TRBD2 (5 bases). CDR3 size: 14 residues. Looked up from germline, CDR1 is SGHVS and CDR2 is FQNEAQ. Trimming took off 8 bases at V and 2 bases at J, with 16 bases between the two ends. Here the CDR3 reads CASGSRGFAYEQYF. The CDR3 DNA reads TGTGCCAGCGGTAGTCGGGGATTCGCCTACGAGCAGTACTTC. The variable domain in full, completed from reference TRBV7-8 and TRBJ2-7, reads GAGVSQSPRYKVAKRGQDVALRCDPISGHVSLFWYQQALGQGPEFLTYFQNEAQLDKSGLPSDRFFAERPEGSVSTLKIQRTQQEDSAVYLCASGSRGFAYEQYFGPGTRLTVT.

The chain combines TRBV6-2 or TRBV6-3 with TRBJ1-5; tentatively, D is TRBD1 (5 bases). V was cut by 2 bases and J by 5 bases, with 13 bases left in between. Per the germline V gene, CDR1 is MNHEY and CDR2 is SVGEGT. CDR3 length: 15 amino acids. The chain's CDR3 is CASSYPDRIHQPQHF. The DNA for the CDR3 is TGTGCCAGCAGTTACCCTGACAGAATTCATCAGCCCCAGCATTTT.

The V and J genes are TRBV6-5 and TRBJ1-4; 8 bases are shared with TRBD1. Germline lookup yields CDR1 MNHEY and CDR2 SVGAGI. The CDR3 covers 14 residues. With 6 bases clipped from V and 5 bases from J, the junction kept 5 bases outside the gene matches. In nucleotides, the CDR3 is TGTGCCAGCAGCTACGACAGGGGAAATGAAAAACTGTTTTTT. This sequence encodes CASSYDRGNEKLFF.

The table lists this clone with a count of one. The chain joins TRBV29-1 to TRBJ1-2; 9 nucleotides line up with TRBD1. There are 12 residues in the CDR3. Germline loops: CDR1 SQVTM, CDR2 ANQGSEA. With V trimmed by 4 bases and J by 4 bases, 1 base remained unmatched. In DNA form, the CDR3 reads TGCAGCGTTGGGGGACAGGGCTATGGCTACACCTTC. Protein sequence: CSVGGQGYGYTF.

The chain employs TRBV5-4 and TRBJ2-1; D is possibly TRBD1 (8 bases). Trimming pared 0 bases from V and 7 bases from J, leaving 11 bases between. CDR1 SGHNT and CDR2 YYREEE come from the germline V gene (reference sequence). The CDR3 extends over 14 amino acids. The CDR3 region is CASSLEQGGNEQFF. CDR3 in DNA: TGTGCCAGCAGCTTGGAACAGGGGGGGAATGAGCAGTTCTTC.

As DNA, the CDR3 is TGTGCCAGCTCACCGCAGGGGGGAGATCAGCCCCAGCATTTT. This gives the protein CASSPQGGDQPQHF. V usage is TRBV18 and J usage is TRBJ1-5; TRBD1 matches 7 bases. In germline, CDR1 is KGHSH, CDR2 LQKENI. This CDR3 is built from 14 residues. After removal of 3 bases from V and 5 bases from J, the junction contained 4 bases not matched to a gene.

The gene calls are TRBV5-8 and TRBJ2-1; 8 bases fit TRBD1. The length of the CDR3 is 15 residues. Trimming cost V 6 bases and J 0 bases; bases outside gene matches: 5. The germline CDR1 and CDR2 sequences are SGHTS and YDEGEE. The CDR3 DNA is TGTGCCAGCATTCCCGGGACAGGCTCCTACAATGAGCAGTTCTTC. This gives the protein CASIPGTGSYNEQFF.

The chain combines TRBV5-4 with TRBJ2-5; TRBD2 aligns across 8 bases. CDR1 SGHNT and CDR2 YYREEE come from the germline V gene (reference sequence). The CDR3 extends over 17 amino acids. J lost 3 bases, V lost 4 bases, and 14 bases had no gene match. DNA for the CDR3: TGTGCCAGCAGCCCGAAGCCGGGACTAGGGGGGGAAGAGACCCAGTACTTC. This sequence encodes CASSPKPGLGGEETQYF.

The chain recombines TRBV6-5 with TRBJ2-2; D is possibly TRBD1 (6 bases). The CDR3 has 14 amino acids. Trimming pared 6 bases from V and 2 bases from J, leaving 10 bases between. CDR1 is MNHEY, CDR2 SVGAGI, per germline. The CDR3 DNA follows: TGTGCCAGCAGACGGACAGCTAACACCGGGGAGCTGTTTTTT. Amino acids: CASRRTANTGELFF.

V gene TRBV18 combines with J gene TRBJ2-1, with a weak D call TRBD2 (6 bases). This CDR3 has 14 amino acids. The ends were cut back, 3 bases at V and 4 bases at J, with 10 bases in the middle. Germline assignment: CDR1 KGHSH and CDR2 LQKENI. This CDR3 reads CASSPAAGYNEQFF. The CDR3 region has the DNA TGTGCCAGCTCACCCGCGGCGGGGTACAATGAGCAGTTCTTC.

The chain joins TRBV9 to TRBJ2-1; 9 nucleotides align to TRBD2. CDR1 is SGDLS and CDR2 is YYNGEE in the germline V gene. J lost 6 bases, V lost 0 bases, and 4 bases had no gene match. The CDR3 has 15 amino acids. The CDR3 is CASSVDSGRFNEQFF. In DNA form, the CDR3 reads TGTGCCAGCAGCGTAGACAGCGGGAGGTTCAATGAGCAGTTCTTC.

CDR3: CASSGTGVPGNTIYF. In DNA, the CDR3 is TGTGCCAGCAGCGGGACAGGGGTCCCTGGAAACACCATATATTTT. The chain employs TRBV4-2 and TRBJ1-3; TRBD1 agrees at 10 bases. Germline loops: CDR1 LGHNA, CDR2 YNFKEQ. V was clipped by 5 bases and J by 2 bases; unmatched bases: 3. The CDR3 extends over 15 amino acids.

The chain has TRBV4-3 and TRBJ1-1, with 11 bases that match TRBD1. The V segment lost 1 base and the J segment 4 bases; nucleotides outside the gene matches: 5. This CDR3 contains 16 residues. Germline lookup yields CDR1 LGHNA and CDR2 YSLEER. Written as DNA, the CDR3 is TGCGCCAGCAGCCAAGGAACCGGGACAGGGGGCACTGAAGCTTTCTTT. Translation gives CASSQGTGTGGTEAFF.

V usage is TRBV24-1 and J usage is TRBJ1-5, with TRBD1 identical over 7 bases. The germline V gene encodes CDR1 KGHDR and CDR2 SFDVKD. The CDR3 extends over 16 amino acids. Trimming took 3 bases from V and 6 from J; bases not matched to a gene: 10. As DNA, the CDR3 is TGTGCCACCAGTGATGTTGGGACAGCGGGTTCTCAGCCCCAGCATTTT. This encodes CATSDVGTAGSQPQHF.

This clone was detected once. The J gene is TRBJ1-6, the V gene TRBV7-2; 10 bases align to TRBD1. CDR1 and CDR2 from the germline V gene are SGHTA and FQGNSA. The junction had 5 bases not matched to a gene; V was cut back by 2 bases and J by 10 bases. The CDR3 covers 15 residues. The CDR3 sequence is CASSLLGDRGSPLHF. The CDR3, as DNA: TGTGCCAGCAGCTTACTCGGGGACAGGGGATCACCCCTCCACTTT.

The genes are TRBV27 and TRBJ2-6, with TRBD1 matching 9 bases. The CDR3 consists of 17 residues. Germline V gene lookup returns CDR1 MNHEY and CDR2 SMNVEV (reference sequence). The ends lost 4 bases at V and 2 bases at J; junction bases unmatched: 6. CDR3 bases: TGTGCCAGCAGTTCCGGGACAGGGAGGCCTGGGGCCAACGTCCTGACTTTC. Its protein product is CASSSGTGRPGANVLTF.

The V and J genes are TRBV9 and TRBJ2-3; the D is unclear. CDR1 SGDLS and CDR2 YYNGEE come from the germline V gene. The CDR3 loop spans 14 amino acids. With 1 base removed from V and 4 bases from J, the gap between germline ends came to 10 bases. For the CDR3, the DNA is TGTGCCAGCAGCGTAATGAGTGAAGCAGATACGCAGTATTTT. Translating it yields CASSVMSEADTQYF.

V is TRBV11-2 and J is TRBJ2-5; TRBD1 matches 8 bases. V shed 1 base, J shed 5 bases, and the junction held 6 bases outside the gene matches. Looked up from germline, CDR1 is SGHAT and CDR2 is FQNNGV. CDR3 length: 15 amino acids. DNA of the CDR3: TGTGCCAGCAGCTTAGTTTCAGGGGGCCTGGAGACCCAGTACTTC. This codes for CASSLVSGGLETQYF.

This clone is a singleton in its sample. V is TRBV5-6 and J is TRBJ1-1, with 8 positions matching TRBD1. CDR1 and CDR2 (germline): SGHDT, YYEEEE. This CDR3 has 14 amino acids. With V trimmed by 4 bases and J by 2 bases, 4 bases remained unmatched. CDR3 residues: CASSPTGANTEAFF. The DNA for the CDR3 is TGTGCCAGCAGCCCGACAGGGGCCAACACTGAAGCTTTCTTT.

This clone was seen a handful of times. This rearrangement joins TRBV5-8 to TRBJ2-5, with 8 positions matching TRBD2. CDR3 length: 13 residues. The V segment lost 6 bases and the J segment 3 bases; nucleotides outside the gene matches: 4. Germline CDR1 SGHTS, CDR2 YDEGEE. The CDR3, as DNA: TGTGCCAGCACCCCGGGGGGGAAAGAGACCCAGTACTTC. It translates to CASTPGGKETQYF.

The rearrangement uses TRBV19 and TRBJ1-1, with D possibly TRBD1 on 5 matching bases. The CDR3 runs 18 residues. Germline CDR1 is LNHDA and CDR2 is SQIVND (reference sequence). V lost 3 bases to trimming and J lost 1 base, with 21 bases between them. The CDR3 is CASSIRSHSWGTNTEAFF. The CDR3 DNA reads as TGTGCCAGTAGTATCCGATCTCATTCCTGGGGCACGAACACTGAAGCTTTCTTT. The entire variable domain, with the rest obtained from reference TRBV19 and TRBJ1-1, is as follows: DGGITQSPKYLFRKEGQNVTLSCEQNLNHDAMYWYRQDPGQGLRLIYYSQIVNDFQKGDIAEGYSVSREKKESFPLTVTSAQKNPTAFYLCASSIRSHSWGTNTEAFFGQGTRLTVV.